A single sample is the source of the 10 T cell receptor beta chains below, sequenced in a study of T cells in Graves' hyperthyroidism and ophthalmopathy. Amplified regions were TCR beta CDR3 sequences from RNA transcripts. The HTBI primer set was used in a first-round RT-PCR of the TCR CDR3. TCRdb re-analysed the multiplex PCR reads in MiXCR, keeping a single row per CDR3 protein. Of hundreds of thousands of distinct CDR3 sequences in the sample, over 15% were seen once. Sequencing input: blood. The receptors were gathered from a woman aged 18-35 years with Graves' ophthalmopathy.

The CDR3 loop reads CASSHGGSDTQYF. The CDR3 DNA reads TGCGCCAGCAGCCACGGCGGGAGCGATACGCAGTATTTT. The chain joins TRBV4-1 to TRBJ2-3, with 7 bases lining up with TRBD2. V shed 3 bases and J 6 bases; nucleotides not matched to a gene: 3. CDR1 is MGHRA and CDR2 is YSYEKL in the germline V gene. The CDR3 is 13 residues long.

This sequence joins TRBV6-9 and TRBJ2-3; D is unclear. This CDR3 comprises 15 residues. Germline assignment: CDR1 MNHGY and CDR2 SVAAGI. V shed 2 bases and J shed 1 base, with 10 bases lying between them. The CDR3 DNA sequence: TGTGCCAGCAGTTATGGCTCTCCTGGCACAGATACGCAGTATTTT. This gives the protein CASSYGSPGTDTQYF.

The CDR3 coding sequence is TGTGCCAGCGCTAAGATAGGGACTTATGGCTACACCTTC. It yields the protein CASAKIGTYGYTF. The gene calls are TRBV25-1 and TRBJ1-2, with a tentative D call TRBD1 (5 bases). V lost 8 bases and J 5 bases, leaving 15 bases between the germline ends. The CDR3 spans 13 residues. The germline CDR1 and CDR2 sequences are MGHDK and SYGVNS.

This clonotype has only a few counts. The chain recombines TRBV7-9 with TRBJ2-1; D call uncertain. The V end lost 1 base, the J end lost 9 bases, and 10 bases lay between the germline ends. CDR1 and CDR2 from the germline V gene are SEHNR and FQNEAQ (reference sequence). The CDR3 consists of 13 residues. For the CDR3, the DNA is TGTGCCAGCAGCTTAGAGGTTTACGGTGAGCAGTTCTTC. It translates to CASSLEVYGEQFF. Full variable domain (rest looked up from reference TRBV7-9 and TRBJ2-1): DTGVSQNPRHKITKRGQNVTFRCDPISEHNRLYWYRQTLGQGPEFLTYFQNEAQLEKSRLLSDRFSAERPKGSFSTLEIQRTEQGDSAMYLCASSLEVYGEQFFGPGTRLTVL.

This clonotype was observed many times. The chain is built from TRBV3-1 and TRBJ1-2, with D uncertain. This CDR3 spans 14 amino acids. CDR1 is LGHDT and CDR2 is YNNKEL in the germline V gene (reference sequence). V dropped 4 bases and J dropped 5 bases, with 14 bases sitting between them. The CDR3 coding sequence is TGTGCCAGCAGCCCCCTCGGGGAGAAGTATGGCTACACCTTC. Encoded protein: CASSPLGEKYGYTF.

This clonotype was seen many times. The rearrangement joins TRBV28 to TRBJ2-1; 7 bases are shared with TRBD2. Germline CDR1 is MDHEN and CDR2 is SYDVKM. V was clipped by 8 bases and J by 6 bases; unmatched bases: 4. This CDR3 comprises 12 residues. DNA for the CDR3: TGTGCCAGCGGTGGGGGGGGCAATGAGCAGTTCTTC. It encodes CASGGGGNEQFF.

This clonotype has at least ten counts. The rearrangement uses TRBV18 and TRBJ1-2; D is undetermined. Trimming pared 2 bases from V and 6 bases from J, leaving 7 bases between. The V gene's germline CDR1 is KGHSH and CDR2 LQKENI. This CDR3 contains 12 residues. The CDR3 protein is CASSPRRDGYTF. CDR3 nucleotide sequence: TGTGCCAGCTCACCAAGGAGAGATGGCTACACCTTC.

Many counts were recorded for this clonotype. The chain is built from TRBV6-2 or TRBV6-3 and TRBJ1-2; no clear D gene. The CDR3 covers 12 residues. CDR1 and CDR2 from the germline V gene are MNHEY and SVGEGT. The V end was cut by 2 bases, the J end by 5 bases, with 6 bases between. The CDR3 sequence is CASSYGDYGYTF. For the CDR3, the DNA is TGTGCCAGCAGTTACGGGGATTATGGCTACACCTTC.

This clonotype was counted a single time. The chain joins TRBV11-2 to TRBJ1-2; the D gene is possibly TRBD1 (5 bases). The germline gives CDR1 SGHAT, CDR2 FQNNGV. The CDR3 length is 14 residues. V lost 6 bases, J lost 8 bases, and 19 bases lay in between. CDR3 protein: CASSFGTSGGGYTF. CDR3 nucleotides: TGTGCCAGCAGTTTCGGGACTAGCGGGGGGGGCTACACCTTC.

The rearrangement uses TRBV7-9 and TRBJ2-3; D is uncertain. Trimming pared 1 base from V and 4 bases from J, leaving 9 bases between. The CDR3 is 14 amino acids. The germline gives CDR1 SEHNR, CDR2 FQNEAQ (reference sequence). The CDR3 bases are TGTGCCAGCAGCTTAGAGGGCAAACCAGATACGCAGTATTTT. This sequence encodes CASSLEGKPDTQYF.